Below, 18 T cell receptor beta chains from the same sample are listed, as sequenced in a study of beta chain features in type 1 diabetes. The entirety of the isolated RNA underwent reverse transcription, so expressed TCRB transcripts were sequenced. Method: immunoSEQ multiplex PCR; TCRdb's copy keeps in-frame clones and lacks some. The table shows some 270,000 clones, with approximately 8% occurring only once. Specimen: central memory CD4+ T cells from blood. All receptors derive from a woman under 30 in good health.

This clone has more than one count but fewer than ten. CDR3 sequence (DNA): TGTGCCAGCAGCCCGGGACAGGGGAAAACACCCCTCCACTTT. Its protein product is CASSPGQGKTPLHF. The chain uses TRBV6-6 and TRBJ1-6; TRBD1 matches 10 bases. The V gene's germline CDR1 is MNHNY and CDR2 SVGAGI (reference sequence). CDR3 length: 14 amino acids. V lost 6 bases and J lost 11; bases outside the gene matches: 7.

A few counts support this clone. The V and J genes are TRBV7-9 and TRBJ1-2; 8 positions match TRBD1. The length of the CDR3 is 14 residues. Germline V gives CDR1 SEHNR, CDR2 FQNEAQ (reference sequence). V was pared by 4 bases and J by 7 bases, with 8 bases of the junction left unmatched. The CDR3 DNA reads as TGTGCCAGCAGCTCGTTGGGACAGGAGGGTGGCTACACCTTC. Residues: CASSSLGQEGGYTF.

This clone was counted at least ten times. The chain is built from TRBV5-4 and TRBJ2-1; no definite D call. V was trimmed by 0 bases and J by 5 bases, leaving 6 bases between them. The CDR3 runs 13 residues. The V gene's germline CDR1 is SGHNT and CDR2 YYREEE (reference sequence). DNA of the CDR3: TGTGCCAGCAGCTTGGACAGACACAATGAGCAGTTCTTC. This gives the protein CASSLDRHNEQFF.

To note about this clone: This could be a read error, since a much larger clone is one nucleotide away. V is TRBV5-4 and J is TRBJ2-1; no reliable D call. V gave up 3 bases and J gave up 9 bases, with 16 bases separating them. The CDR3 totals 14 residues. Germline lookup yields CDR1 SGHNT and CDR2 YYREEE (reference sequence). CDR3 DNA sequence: TGTGCCAGCAGCTACGCCAGGAAGTATGGTGAGCAGTTCTTC. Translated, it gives CASSYARKYGEQFF.

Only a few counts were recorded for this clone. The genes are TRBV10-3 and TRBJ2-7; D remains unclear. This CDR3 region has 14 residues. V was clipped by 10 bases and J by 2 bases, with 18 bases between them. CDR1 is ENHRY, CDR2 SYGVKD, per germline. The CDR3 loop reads CATGDPGRPYEQYF. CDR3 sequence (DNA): TGTGCCACAGGAGACCCCGGCCGACCCTACGAGCAGTACTTC.

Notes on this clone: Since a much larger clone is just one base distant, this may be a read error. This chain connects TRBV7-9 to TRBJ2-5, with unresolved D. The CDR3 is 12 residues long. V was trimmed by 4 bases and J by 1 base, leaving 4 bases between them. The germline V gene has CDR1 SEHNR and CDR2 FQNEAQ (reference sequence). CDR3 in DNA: TGTGCCAGCAGCTCGGTCCAAGAGACCCAGTACTTC. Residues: CASSSVQETQYF. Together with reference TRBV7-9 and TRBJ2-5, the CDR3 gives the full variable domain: DTGVSQNPRHKITKRGQNVTFRCDPISEHNRLYWYRQTLGQGPEFLTYFQNEAQLEKSRLLSDRFSAERPKGSFSTLEIQRTEQGDSAMYLCASSSVQETQYFGPGTRLLVL.

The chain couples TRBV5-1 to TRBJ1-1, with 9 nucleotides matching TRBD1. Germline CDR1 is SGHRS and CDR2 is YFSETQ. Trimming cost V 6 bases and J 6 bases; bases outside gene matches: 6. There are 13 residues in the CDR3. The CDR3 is CASKTGGFAEAFF. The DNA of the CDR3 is TGCGCCAGCAAAACAGGGGGCTTCGCTGAAGCTTTCTTT.

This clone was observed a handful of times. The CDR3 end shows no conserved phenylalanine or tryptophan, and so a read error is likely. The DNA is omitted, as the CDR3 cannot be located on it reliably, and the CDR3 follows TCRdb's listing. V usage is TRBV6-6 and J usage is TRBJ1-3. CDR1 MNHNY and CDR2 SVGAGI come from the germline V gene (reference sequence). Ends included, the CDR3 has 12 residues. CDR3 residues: CASSPSTGRLLV.

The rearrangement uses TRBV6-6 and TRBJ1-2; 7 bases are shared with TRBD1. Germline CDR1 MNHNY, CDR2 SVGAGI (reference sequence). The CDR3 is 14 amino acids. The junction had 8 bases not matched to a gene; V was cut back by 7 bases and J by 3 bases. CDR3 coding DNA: TGTGCCAGCACATACCCCGGGACAGACTATGGCTACACCTTC. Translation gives CASTYPGTDYGYTF.

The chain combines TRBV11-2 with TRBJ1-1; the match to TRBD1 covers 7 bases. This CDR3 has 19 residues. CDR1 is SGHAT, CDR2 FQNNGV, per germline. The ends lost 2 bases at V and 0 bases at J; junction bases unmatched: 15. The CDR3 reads CASSLREGGTVGLNTEAFF. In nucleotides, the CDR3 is TGTGCCAGCAGCTTAAGGGAAGGAGGGACAGTGGGGTTGAACACTGAAGCTTTCTTT.

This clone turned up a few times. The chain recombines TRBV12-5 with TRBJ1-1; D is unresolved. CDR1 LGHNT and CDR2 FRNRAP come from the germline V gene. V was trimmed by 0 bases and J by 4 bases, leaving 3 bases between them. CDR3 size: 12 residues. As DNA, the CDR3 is TGTGCTAGTGGTTTGGTACTCACTGAAGCTTTCTTT. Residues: CASGLVLTEAFF.

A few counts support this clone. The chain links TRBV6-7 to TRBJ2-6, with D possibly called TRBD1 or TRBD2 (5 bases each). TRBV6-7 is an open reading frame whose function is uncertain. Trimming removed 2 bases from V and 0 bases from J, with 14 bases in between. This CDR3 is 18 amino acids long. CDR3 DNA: TGTGCCAGCAGTTACCTGGGACGGAGGAGCTCTGGGGCCAACGTCCTGACTTTC. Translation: CASSYLGRRSSGANVLTF.

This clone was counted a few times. The CDR3 nucleotides are TGTGCCACCAGCAGGGATAACTATGGCTACACCTTC. It specifies CATSRDNYGYTF. J is TRBJ1-2 and V is TRBV15, with D unresolved. Germline loops: CDR1 LNHNV, CDR2 YYDKDF (reference sequence). This CDR3 is built from 12 residues. Deletions cut 3 bases from V and 1 base from J, with 3 bases between.

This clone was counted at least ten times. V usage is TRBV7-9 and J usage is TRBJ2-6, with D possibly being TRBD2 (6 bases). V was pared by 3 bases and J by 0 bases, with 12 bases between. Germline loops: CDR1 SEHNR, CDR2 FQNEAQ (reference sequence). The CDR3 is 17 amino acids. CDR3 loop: CASSFPGLNSGANVLTF. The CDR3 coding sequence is TGTGCCAGCAGCTTTCCGGGACTGAACTCTGGGGCCAACGTCCTGACTTTC.

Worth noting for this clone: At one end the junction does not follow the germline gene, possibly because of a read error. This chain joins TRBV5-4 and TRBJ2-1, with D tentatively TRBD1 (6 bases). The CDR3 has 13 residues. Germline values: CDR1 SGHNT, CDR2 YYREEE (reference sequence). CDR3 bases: TGCGCCAGCAGCCAAAACAGGGACAATGAGCAGTTCTTC. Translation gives CASSQNRDNEQFF.

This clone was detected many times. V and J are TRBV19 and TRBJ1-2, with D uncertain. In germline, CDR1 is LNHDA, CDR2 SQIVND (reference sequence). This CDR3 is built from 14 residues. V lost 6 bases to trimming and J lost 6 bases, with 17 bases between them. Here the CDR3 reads CASSLGRVRDGYTF. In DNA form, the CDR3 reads TGTGCCAGTAGCCTAGGTCGGGTCAGAGATGGCTACACCTTC.

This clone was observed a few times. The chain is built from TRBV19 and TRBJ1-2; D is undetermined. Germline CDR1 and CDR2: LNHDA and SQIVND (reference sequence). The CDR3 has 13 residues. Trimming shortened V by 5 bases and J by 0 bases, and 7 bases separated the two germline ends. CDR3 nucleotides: TGTGCCAGTAGTTGGGAATCTAACTATGGCTACACCTTC. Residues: CASSWESNYGYTF. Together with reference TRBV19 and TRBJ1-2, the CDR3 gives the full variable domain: DGGITQSPKYLFRKEGQNVTLSCEQNLNHDAMYWYRQDPGQGLRLIYYSQIVNDFQKGDIAEGYSVSREKKESFPLTVTSAQKNPTAFYLCASSWESNYGYTFGSGTRLTVV.

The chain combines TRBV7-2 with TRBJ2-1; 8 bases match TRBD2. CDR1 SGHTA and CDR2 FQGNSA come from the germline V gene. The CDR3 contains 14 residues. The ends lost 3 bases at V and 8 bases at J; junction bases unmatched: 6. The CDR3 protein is CASSFLTGGDEQFF. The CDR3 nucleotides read TGTGCCAGCAGCTTTTTGACGGGAGGGGATGAGCAGTTCTTC.